The rows below give T cell receptor beta chains drawn from one sample of a study of blood T cell repertoires in COVID-19. The method was immunoSEQ multiplex PCR; TCRdb's version includes in-frame clones alone and lacks a portion of them. The sample lists roughly 220,000 clones; about 86% were seen once. The source material was PBMCs or T cells enriched from blood (not recorded which). All receptors come from a woman in her thirties or forties with acute COVID-19. Each CDR3 is given with its conserved first and last residue. The D gene is left open where the match is weak. Some rows mark clone size as missing; the rest say once, few, many or name a class of expanded clone.

-,TRBJ2-7,TRBV5-8,-,CASRADVHEQYF,TGTGCCAGCAGGGCGGATGTGCACGAGCAGTACTTC
-,TRBJ2-4,TRBV28,-,CASSRGQSGNIQYF,TGTGCCAGCAGCCGCGGACAGAGTGGAAACATTCAGTACTTC
-,TRBJ1-1,TRBV3-1/TRBV3-2,once,CASSRRNTEAFF,TGTGCCAGCAGCCGCAGAAACACTGAAGCTTTCTTT
TRBD2,TRBJ2-7,TRBV5-6,-,CASSLERGAYEQYF,TGTGCCAGCAGCTTGGAACGGGGGGCCTACGAGCAGTACTTC
-,TRBJ2-1,TRBV28,-,CASSPSYPGTLRYNEQFF,TGTGCCAGCAGTCCCAGCTATCCCGGGACTTTACGTTACAATGAGCAGTTCTTC
TRBD2,TRBJ2-1,TRBV6-6,-,CASTGTSGTHEQFF,TGTGCCTCGACCGGGACTAGCGGGACACATGAGCAGTTCTTC
-,TRBJ2-1,TRBV10-3,few,CAISESGGYNEQFF,TGTGCCATCAGTGAGTCTGGGGGGTACAATGAGCAGTTCTTC
-,TRBJ1-5,TRBV12-3/TRBV12-4,-,CASSPRNQPQHF,TGTGCCAGCAGTCCGAGGAATCAGCCCCAGCATTTT
TRBD1,TRBJ1-2,TRBV24-1,-,CATRSGTGVLRRYTF,TGTGCCACCAGATCCGGGACAGGGGTACTTCGCCGCTACACCTTC
-,TRBJ1-5,TRBV28,-,CASSSVGALSNQPQHF,TGTGCCAGCAGTTCGGTTGGGGCGCTCAGCAATCAGCCCCAGCATTTT